This T cell receptor beta chain was captured in a study of shared clonotypes between healthy human individuals. The V end was cut by 11 bases, the J end by 6 bases, with 17 bases between. The CDR3 contains 12 residues. Per the germline V gene, CDR1 is MNHNS and CDR2 is SASEGT. Only in-frame clones appear in the TCRdb table, and some are missing; sequencing was by immunoSEQ multiplex PCR. Among roughly 1,000,000 clones listed, more than 75% were seen once. The sample holds many counts of this clone. The TCR comes from a man aged 18 to 29 in good health. Some clones in this sample may be carry-over from other donors' samples. Sequenced sample: memory CD4+ T cells from PBMCs. Subset here: CD45RA-negative fraction. V is TRBV6-1 and J is TRBJ2-7, with a possible D match to TRBD2 (6 bases). The CDR3: CAARGDGGEQYF. In nucleotides, the CDR3 is TGTGCCGCAAGAGGGGACGGGGGCGAGCAGTACTTC.